These 32 T cell receptor beta chains were all obtained from the same sample, sequenced in a study of shared clonotypes between healthy human individuals. Only in-frame clones appear in the TCRdb table, and some are missing; sequencing was by immunoSEQ multiplex PCR. The repertoire has just over 2,000,000 clones, roughly 94% of them found once; the top ten carry 0.1% to 0.15%. The sequencing sample was made of naive CD4+ T cells sorted from blood. Subset noted: CD45RA+ positively selected. Receptors originate from a man aged 18-30 years in good health.

The chain has TRBV7-9 and TRBJ1-4; TRBD1 aligns across 8 bases. This CDR3 is built from 16 residues. V was pared by 6 bases and J by 2 bases, with 8 bases of the junction left unmatched. Germline V lookup: CDR1 SEHNR, CDR2 FQNEAQ (reference sequence). The CDR3 protein is CASSSGGDRTNEKLFF. CDR3 coding DNA: TGTGCCAGCAGTTCCGGGGGGGACAGGACTAATGAAAAACTGTTTTTT.

V gene TRBV7-6 combines with J gene TRBJ1-5; 9 bases fit TRBD1. This CDR3 has 13 amino acids. Germline values: CDR1 SGHVS, CDR2 FNYEAQ. The junction had 3 bases not matched to a gene; V was cut back by 1 base and J by 11 bases. The CDR3 spells CASSLDRGQAQHF. The DNA for the CDR3 is TGTGCCAGCAGCTTAGACAGGGGGCAGGCCCAGCATTTT.

The rearrangement uses TRBV18 and TRBJ2-1; the match to TRBD2 covers 9 bases. CDR1 KGHSH and CDR2 LQKENI come from the germline V gene. This CDR3 is built from 16 residues. J gave up 7 bases and V 4 bases, and 11 bases lay outside the gene matches. The CDR3 spells CASSRTAGGPLNEQFF. The CDR3 DNA reads as TGTGCCAGCTCACGAACTGCGGGGGGGCCCTTGAATGAGCAGTTCTTC.

In this sample, this clone turned up once. The V and J genes are TRBV7-6 and TRBJ2-5; 8 positions match TRBD2. The CDR3 has 19 amino acids. The germline gives CDR1 SGHVS, CDR2 FNYEAQ. Germline trimming cut 5 bases from V and 2 bases from J; bases unmatched to any gene: 19. This CDR3 reads CASSVSGTSLVRGQETQYF. The DNA of the CDR3 is TGTGCCAGCAGCGTCTCCGGGACTAGTTTGGTACGGGGGCAAGAGACCCAGTACTTC. The full variable domain, with the rest looked up from reference TRBV7-6 and TRBJ2-5, is GAGVSQSPRYKVTKRGQDVALRCDPISGHVSLYWYRQALGQGPEFLTYFNYEAQQDKSGLPNDRFSAERPEGSISTLTIQRTEQRDSAMYRCASSVSGTSLVRGQETQYFGPGTRLLVL.

The CDR3 here is CATLSRTGYGYTF. In nucleotides, the CDR3 is TGTGCCACCCTCTCGAGGACAGGCTATGGCTACACCTTC. The rearrangement links TRBV28 to TRBJ1-2, with 7 bases fitting TRBD1. Germline lookup yields CDR1 MDHEN and CDR2 SYDVKM. V lost 10 bases, J lost 4 bases, and 9 bases stayed unmatched. This CDR3 comprises 13 residues.

V usage is TRBV7-8 and J usage is TRBJ1-2; 7 bases are a match to TRBD1. V dropped 5 bases and J dropped 8; count of bases not matched to a gene: 17. The CDR3 has 16 residues. Germline CDR1 reads SGHVS; CDR2 reads FQNEAQ. The CDR3 spells CASSQTGSIVYGGYTF. As DNA, the CDR3 is TGTGCCAGCAGCCAGACAGGGAGTATCGTTTACGGGGGCTACACCTTC.

CDR3 DNA sequence: TGCGCCAGCAGCCCCGGGGCTGTTGCGGGTCAGCCCCAGCATTTT. It translates to CASSPGAVAGQPQHF. V usage is TRBV5-1 and J usage is TRBJ1-5, with D perhaps TRBD1 (5 bases). V was pared by 4 bases and J by 6 bases, with 17 bases between. The CDR3 has 15 residues. Germline CDR1 and CDR2: SGHRS and YFSETQ.

The chain recombines TRBV4-1 with TRBJ2-2; D might be TRBD1 (6 bases). Trimming pared 3 bases from V and 0 bases from J, leaving 20 bases between. Germline CDR1 reads MGHRA; CDR2 reads YSYEKL. The CDR3 totals 19 residues. CDR3 sequence: CASSHYPIGQTANTGELFF. CDR3 nucleotide sequence: TGCGCCAGCAGCCATTATCCCATAGGACAGACCGCGAACACCGGGGAGCTGTTTTTT.

Details on this clone: The sample contains more than one DNA sequence encoding this CDR3. The rearrangement uses TRBV18 and TRBJ1-1; D not certain. The length of the CDR3 is 13 residues. V lost 3 bases, J lost 2 bases, and 7 bases lay in between. Germline loops: CDR1 KGHSH, CDR2 LQKENI. This CDR3 is CASSPLQNTEAFF. Written as DNA, the CDR3 is TGTGCCAGCTCACCTTTGCAAAACACTGAAGCTTTCTTT.

The chain employs TRBV5-5 and TRBJ1-2; D is ambiguous. V shed 3 bases and J shed 0 bases, with 6 bases lying between them. CDR3 length: 13 residues. Germline V gives CDR1 SGHKS, CDR2 YYEKEE (reference sequence). CDR3 sequence reads: CASSSLTNYGYTF. The CDR3 coding sequence is TGTGCCAGCAGCTCCCTTACTAACTATGGCTACACCTTC.

This chain links TRBV14 with TRBJ1-2; D is uncertain. The CDR3 is 14 residues long. V was cut by 3 bases and J by 4 bases, with 12 bases left in between. Germline-derived CDR1 and CDR2 are SGHDN and FVKESK. The CDR3 nucleotides are TGTGCCAGCAGCCAGCCGGGGTTTGGCTATGGCTACACCTTC. It encodes CASSQPGFGYGYTF.

This clone showed up just once. The chain combines TRBV30 with TRBJ1-5; D gene uncertain. Trimming removed 6 bases at V and 6 bases at J, with 9 bases between. CDR1 and CDR2 from the germline V gene are GTSNPN and SVGIG (reference sequence). The CDR3 is 11 amino acids. In DNA form, the CDR3 reads TGTGCCTGCGGAATGGGTCAGCCCCAGCATTTT. Amino acids: CACGMGQPQHF.

This clone was seen once. The V call is TRBV18, the J call TRBJ1-4; unclear D gene. This CDR3 comprises 13 residues. Germline lookup yields CDR1 KGHSH and CDR2 LQKENI. V lost 6 bases and J 8 bases, leaving 13 bases between the germline ends. CDR3 DNA: TGTGCCAGCTCTCCGGATTCGAGCGAAAAACTGTTTTTT. Protein: CASSPDSSEKLFF.

The V call is TRBV19, the J call TRBJ2-7, with D possibly being TRBD1 or TRBD2 (5 bases each). This CDR3 has 15 amino acids. Per the germline V gene, CDR1 is LNHDA and CDR2 is SQIVND (reference sequence). V lost 7 bases to trimming and J lost 3 bases, with 19 bases between them. CDR3 in DNA: TGTGCCAGTACCCCCACGACTGGGACCCACTACGAGCAGTACTTC. Amino acid sequence: CASTPTTGTHYEQYF.

This chain joins TRBV2 and TRBJ1-4; the D is unclear. This CDR3 spans 20 amino acids. The V gene's germline CDR1 is SNHLY and CDR2 FYNNEI. V was pared by 6 bases and J by 0 bases, with 26 bases between. CDR3 in DNA: TGTGCCAGCAGGGACCTCCTCAAGGGAGGAACGGTGGCAACTAATGAAAAACTGTTTTTT. This translates into CASRDLLKGGTVATNEKLFF.

The chain recombines TRBV29-1 with TRBJ1-1, with a possible D match to TRBD1 (5 bases). The CDR3 has 14 amino acids. From germline, CDR1 is SQVTM and CDR2 ANQGSEA. The V gene lost 7 bases and the J gene lost 5 bases, with 20 bases spanning the gap. In DNA, the CDR3 is TGCAGCGCCCATGCTGGGACCGAGGGTACTGAAGCTTTCTTT. This encodes CSAHAGTEGTEAFF.

The V gene is TRBV19, the J gene TRBJ2-7, with D possibly TRBD2 on 5 matching bases. The germline V and J ends were trimmed by 5 bases and 7 bases, with 9 bases remaining between them. CDR1 LNHDA and CDR2 SQIVND come from the germline V gene (reference sequence). The CDR3 has 11 residues. CDR3 residues: CASSGRGEQYF. For the CDR3, the DNA is TGTGCCAGTAGTGGGAGAGGTGAGCAGTACTTC. Looking up the rest from reference TRBV19 and TRBJ2-7 gives the full variable domain: DGGITQSPKYLFRKEGQNVTLSCEQNLNHDAMYWYRQDPGQGLRLIYYSQIVNDFQKGDIAEGYSVSREKKESFPLTVTSAQKNPTAFYLCASSGRGEQYFGPGTRLTVT.

The V and J genes are TRBV18 and TRBJ2-7, with 7 positions matching TRBD2. The junction had 6 bases not matched to a gene; V was cut back by 6 bases and J by 4 bases. The CDR3 length is 13 residues. Germline V CDR1 and CDR2: KGHSH, LQKENI. The DNA for the CDR3 is TGTGCCAGCTCCCCCGGGGGGAGGTACGAGCAGTACTTC. As protein: CASSPGGRYEQYF. The full variable domain, in which reference TRBV18 and TRBJ2-7 provide the parts outside the CDR3, is NAGVMQNPRHLVRRRGQEARLRCSPMKGHSHVYWYRQLPEEGLKFMVYLQKENIIDESGMPKERFSAEFPKEGPSILRIQQVVRGDSAAYFCASSPGGRYEQYFGPGTRLTVT.

Details on this clone: The sample holds other DNA sequences that translate to the same CDR3. This rearrangement joins TRBV18 to TRBJ2-7; D uncertain. The germline V and J ends were trimmed by 3 bases and 4 bases, with 4 bases remaining between them. This CDR3 is built from 11 residues. Germline V gene data show CDR1 as KGHSH and CDR2 as LQKENI. The chain's CDR3 is CASSPAYEQYF. The CDR3 DNA is TGTGCCAGCTCACCTGCATACGAGCAGTACTTC. Full variable domain (outside the CDR3, taken from reference TRBV18 and TRBJ2-7): NAGVMQNPRHLVRRRGQEARLRCSPMKGHSHVYWYRQLPEEGLKFMVYLQKENIIDESGMPKERFSAEFPKEGPSILRIQQVVRGDSAAYFCASSPAYEQYFGPGTRLTVT.

This chain links TRBV7-2 with TRBJ2-2; D is undetermined. The CDR3 covers 14 residues. CDR1 and CDR2 from the germline V gene are SGHTA and FQGNSA. The V and J ends lost 2 bases and 3 bases respectively, with 7 bases between them. CDR3 region: CASSLSVDTGELFF. The CDR3 DNA reads as TGTGCCAGCAGCTTATCTGTGGACACCGGGGAGCTGTTTTTT.

This clone was recorded only once. This CDR3 reads CASSDGTVVEAFF. CDR3 bases: TGTGCCAGCAGCGACGGGACGGTGGTTGAAGCTTTCTTT. The chain joins TRBV7-2 to TRBJ1-1, with D tentatively TRBD1 (5 bases). Between the trimmed V and J ends, which lost 5 bases and 7 bases, there was a span of 14 bases. Germline lookup yields CDR1 SGHTA and CDR2 FQGNSA. The CDR3 covers 13 residues.

This rearrangement joins TRBV7-8 to TRBJ2-1; 10 positions match TRBD2. Trimming took 5 bases from V and 4 from J; bases not matched to a gene: 8. The germline V gene has CDR1 SGHVS and CDR2 FQNEAQ. The CDR3 extends over 16 amino acids. CDR3 amino acids: CASSRMTSGSYNEQFF. The CDR3 DNA sequence: TGTGCCAGCAGCCGGATGACTAGCGGGTCTTACAATGAGCAGTTCTTC.

The gene calls are TRBV28 and TRBJ2-7; maybe TRBD1 (5 bases). CDR1 is MDHEN, CDR2 SYDVKM, per germline. With 5 bases removed from V and 3 bases from J, the gap between germline ends came to 11 bases. The CDR3 extends over 13 amino acids. The DNA for the CDR3 is TGTGCCAGCAGTCAACCCACAGGCTACGAGCAGTACTTC. Encoded protein: CASSQPTGYEQYF.

The rearrangement links TRBV18 to TRBJ2-6; D might be TRBD1 (5 bases). Germline values: CDR1 KGHSH, CDR2 LQKENI. Trimming stripped 1 base from V and 4 bases from J, with 14 bases between. There are 17 residues in the CDR3. The CDR3 reads CASSPQGPRAGANVLTF. The CDR3 DNA reads as TGTGCCAGCTCACCACAGGGGCCCCGCGCCGGGGCCAACGTCCTGACTTTC.

This clone showed up just a few times. Other DNA sequences in this specimen translate into the identical CDR3. The chain links TRBV2 to TRBJ2-7, with TRBD1 identical over 9 bases. V lost 4 bases and J lost 1; bases outside the gene matches: 2. CDR3 length: 14 residues. Germline loops: CDR1 SNHLY, CDR2 FYNNEI. The CDR3 here is CASSGQGVSYEQYF. In DNA, the CDR3 is TGTGCCAGCAGTGGACAGGGGGTATCCTACGAGCAGTACTTC.

This clone was detected only once. The rearrangement uses TRBV6-1 and TRBJ2-7, with D hard to call. CDR1 and CDR2 from the germline V gene are MNHNS and SASEGT. The V gene lost 3 bases and the J gene lost 3 bases, with 6 bases spanning the gap. This CDR3 is built from 12 residues. CDR3: CASSEQFYEQYF. The CDR3 DNA reads as TGTGCCAGCAGTGAGCAATTCTACGAGCAGTACTTC.

J is TRBJ1-1 and V is TRBV5-1; 9 bases line up with TRBD1. This CDR3 is 16 amino acids long. The V segment lost 4 bases and the J segment 0 bases; nucleotides outside the gene matches: 7. The germline V gene has CDR1 SGHRS and CDR2 YFSETQ. The CDR3 loop is CASSPEGDRVNTEAFF. CDR3 coding DNA: TGCGCCAGCAGCCCGGAGGGGGACAGGGTGAACACTGAAGCTTTCTTT.

The chain recombines TRBV27 with TRBJ2-1, with 11 positions matching TRBD2. The ends lost 6 bases at V and 2 bases at J; junction bases unmatched: 3. The germline gives CDR1 MNHEY, CDR2 SMNVEV (reference sequence). The CDR3 totals 15 residues. In nucleotides, the CDR3 is TGTGCCAGCAGCCGACTAGCGGGGACCTACAATGAGCAGTTCTTC. Translated: CASSRLAGTYNEQFF.

To note about this clone: Other DNA sequences in this sample translate to the same CDR3. Here the CDR3 DNA reads TGTGCCAGCTCCCGGGAGATCTATGGCTACACCTTC. This encodes CASSREIYGYTF. V and J are TRBV28 and TRBJ1-2; D ambiguous. CDR1 and CDR2 from the germline V gene are MDHEN and SYDVKM. Trimming shortened V by 8 bases and J by 4 bases, and 11 bases separated the two germline ends. There are 12 residues in the CDR3.

The genes are TRBV30 and TRBJ2-5, with no clear D. Looked up from germline, CDR1 is GTSNPN and CDR2 is SVGIG (reference sequence). V lost 2 bases and J 4 bases, leaving 5 bases between the germline ends. This CDR3 is built from 11 residues. Here the CDR3 DNA reads TGTGCCTGGAGTTCTCCAGAGACCCAGTACTTC. Translated, it gives CAWSSPETQYF.

V gene TRBV10-3 combines with J gene TRBJ2-4, with TRBD2 matching over 12 bases. The trim removed 11 bases at V and 7 bases at J, leaving 12 bases unmatched. Per germline, CDR1 ENHRY and CDR2 SYGVKD. The CDR3 has 15 amino acids. The CDR3 DNA reads as TGTGCCTCTTCACCACGGGGACTAGCGGGCAACATTCAGTACTTC. Its translation: CASSPRGLAGNIQYF.

This clone was seen a handful of times. The rearrangement links TRBV28 to TRBJ2-5, with 10 positions matching TRBD1. Germline trimming cut 4 bases from V and 7 bases from J; bases unmatched to any gene: 9. The germline V gene has CDR1 MDHEN and CDR2 SYDVKM. The CDR3 extends over 15 amino acids. This CDR3 is CASSSTGTGARTQYF. CDR3 DNA: TGTGCCAGCAGTTCGACCGGGACAGGGGCCAGGACCCAGTACTTC.